The present entry profiles one T cell receptor (beta chain) with its context. What it binds is unknown. These data originate in a study of T cell clones after liver transplantation. About the study: TCRbeta sequencing after a pre-transplant mixed lymphocyte reaction identified graft-donor-reactive clones, later tracked in post-transplant blood. Third-party-reactive TCRbeta sequences from pre-transplant mixed lymphocyte reactions served as antigen-independent comparators. HCV positivity affected three of eight recipients; the rest lacked autoimmune or viral indications.

Findings and caveats of the study: Conclusions were preliminary, with small, heterogeneous patient groups.

Profiled with immunoSEQ multiplex PCR; TCRdb holds only in-frame clones, not every one. The sample contains tens of thousands of clones, 82% of which appear only once. The sequencing used CD4+ T cells from blood, collected 45 to 47 months after liver transplant. This clonotype was obtained from a human patient who received a liver transplant. Some T cells may be graft donor cells.

The CDR3, as DNA: TGTGCCAGCAGCCGTTCTTCCGGGACAGGGGCCAACGAGCAGTACTTC. As protein: CASSRSSGTGANEQYF. The rearrangement uses TRBV5-4 and TRBJ2-7; 10 bases are a match to TRBD1. J gave up 5 bases and V 4 bases, and 12 bases lay outside the gene matches. CDR3 length: 16 residues. Germline V lookup: CDR1 SGHNT, CDR2 YYREEE (reference sequence).